This T cell receptor beta chain was identified during a study of blood T cell repertoires in COVID-19. Some clones are missing from TCRdb's copy, which holds only in-frame ones; the method was immunoSEQ multiplex PCR. The table includes 27,000 or so clones, about 91% detected once. The TCR originated in a human donor with active COVID-19. The donor label of this sample is uncertain. The sample taken for sequencing was peripheral blood.

CDR3 DNA: TGTGCCAGCAGCTTAGTTTACGGGGGGGCGTACGAGCAGTACTTC. Its protein is CASSLVYGGAYEQYF. This chain links TRBV11-2 with TRBJ2-7; 8 nucleotides agree with TRBD2. The V gene's germline CDR1 is SGHAT and CDR2 FQNNGV. The CDR3 covers 15 residues. Trimming removed 1 base from V and 4 bases from J; junction bases left unmatched: 6.